The sequence of this T cell receptor (beta chain) was determined in a study of T cell responses to AZD1222 COVID-19 vaccine. The overall study: Analysis merged second doses at about 4 or about 12 weeks.

The germline V gene has CDR1 SGHVS and CDR2 FQNEAQ. Losses at the gene ends were 4 bases for V and 6 bases for J; bases not matched to a gene: 6. The length of the CDR3 is 14 residues. Findings and caveats of the study: Increases in Spike-specific TCR breadth and depth were seen after two AZD1222 doses. Epitopes outside B.1.351 and B.1.1.7 mutated regions reportedly drew nearly half of spike TCRs. AZD1222 recipients seropositive at baseline numbered only six.

TCRdb's table, derived via immunoSEQ multiplex PCR, lists solely in-frame clones and lacks some. The sample has 100,000 to 150,000 clones; roughly nine tenths are singletons. The count of this clone is one. The target antigen is unknown. The genes are TRBV7-8 and TRBJ1-5, with 7 bases fitting TRBD1. The sample in question was peripheral blood, obtained on day 0 of AZD1222 vaccination. The TCR was taken from an adult in good health. Written as DNA, the CDR3 is TGTGCCAGCAGCTCTCACAGGGGTGGTCAGCCCCAGCATTTT. Translating it yields CASSSHRGGQPQHF.